The 6 T cell receptor beta chains below come from one sample, sequenced in a study of regulatory T cells in long-lasting Graves disease. As for time point: newly diagnosed GD, antithyroid drugs for less than 3 months. Researchers made the TCR library from RNA that was extracted from PBMCs. HTBI primers from iRepertoire and Arm-PCR of CDR3 regions yielded the TCR beta libraries. TCRdb redid the calling of the multiplex PCR reads with MiXCR, one entry per CDR3 protein. The sample lists roughly 420,000 distinct CDR3 sequences, about 17% occurring once. The same sample was also used in a study of T cells in Graves' hyperthyroidism and ophthalmopathy.

The sample consisted of peripheral blood mononuclear cells (PBMCs), taken at new diagnosis, from a patient treated with antithyroid drugs. The source of these receptors is a woman aged 25 to 39 with Graves disease.

This clonotype was observed many times. The rearrangement joins TRBV20-1 to TRBJ1-5, with no clear D. The CDR3 length is 15 residues. Trimming shortened V by 6 bases and J by 1 base, and 16 bases separated the two germline ends. Germline-derived CDR1 and CDR2 are DFQATT and SNEGSKA (reference sequence). CDR3 region: CSAPDSAGSNQPQHF. The CDR3 DNA sequence: TGCAGTGCCCCGGACTCCGCGGGAAGCAATCAGCCCCAGCATTTT.

This clonotype turned up a few times. The chain couples TRBV20-1 to TRBJ2-1; 10 nucleotides agree with TRBD2. The CDR3 covers 14 residues. Per the germline V gene, CDR1 is DFQATT and CDR2 is SNEGSKA (reference sequence). V shed 5 bases, J shed 9 bases, and the junction held 10 bases outside the gene matches. CDR3 bases: TGCAGTGCTTCACTAGCGGGACATTCCAGTGAGCAGTTCTTC. It specifies CSASLAGHSSEQFF.

This clonotype was counted many times. V usage is TRBV15 and J usage is TRBJ2-1; 9 bases line up with TRBD2. The CDR3 runs to 13 residues. Germline CDR1 is LNHNV and CDR2 is YYDKDF (reference sequence). The V gene end was trimmed by 5 bases and the J gene end by 10 bases; junction bases not matched to a gene: 6. The CDR3 sequence is CATSEAGGLEQFF. In DNA, the CDR3 is TGTGCCACCAGCGAAGCGGGGGGACTGGAGCAGTTCTTC.

This clonotype was detected a few times. CDR3 sequence: CATSRGDFLDEYF. CDR3 nucleotide sequence: TGTGCCACCAGCAGAGGGGACTTCCTGGACGAGTACTTC. The rearrangement uses TRBV15 and TRBJ2-7, with a tentative D call TRBD2 (6 bases). Per the germline V gene, CDR1 is LNHNV and CDR2 is YYDKDF (reference sequence). V lost 1 base and J 11 bases, leaving 15 bases between the germline ends. The CDR3 covers 13 residues.

The chain has TRBV27 and TRBJ2-7; 9 bases map to TRBD2. The CDR3 extends over 15 amino acids. V shed 3 bases and J 0 bases; nucleotides not matched to a gene: 3. The germline CDR1 and CDR2 sequences are MNHEY and SMNVEV (reference sequence). The chain's CDR3 is CASSLGGRASYEQYF. In nucleotides, the CDR3 is TGTGCCAGCAGTTTGGGCGGGAGGGCCTCCTACGAGCAGTACTTC.

This clonotype appeared many times. The V and J genes are TRBV2 and TRBJ1-4; D perhaps matches TRBD1 (5 bases). CDR3 length: 13 residues. Germline assignment: CDR1 SNHLY and CDR2 FYNNEI. V was trimmed by 6 bases and J by 4 bases, leaving 9 bases between them. Here the CDR3 DNA reads TGTGCCAGCAGGTTACAGGATAATGAAAAACTGTTTTTT. This translates into CASRLQDNEKLFF.